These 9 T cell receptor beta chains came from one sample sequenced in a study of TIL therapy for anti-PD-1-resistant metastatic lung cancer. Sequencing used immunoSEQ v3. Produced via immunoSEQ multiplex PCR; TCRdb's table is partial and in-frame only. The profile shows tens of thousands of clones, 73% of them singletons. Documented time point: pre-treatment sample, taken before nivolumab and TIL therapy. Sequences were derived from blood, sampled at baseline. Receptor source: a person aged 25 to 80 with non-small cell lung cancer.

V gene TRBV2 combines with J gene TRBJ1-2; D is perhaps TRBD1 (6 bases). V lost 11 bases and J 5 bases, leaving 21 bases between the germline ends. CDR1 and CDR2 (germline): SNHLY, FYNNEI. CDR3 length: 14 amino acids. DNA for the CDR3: TGTGCCGCAGCGGCTCAGGGGCAGGAGTATGGCTACACCTTC. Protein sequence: CAAAAQGQEYGYTF.

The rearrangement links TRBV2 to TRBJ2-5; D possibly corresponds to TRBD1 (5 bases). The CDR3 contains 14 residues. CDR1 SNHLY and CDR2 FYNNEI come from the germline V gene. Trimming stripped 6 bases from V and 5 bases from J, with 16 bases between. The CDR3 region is CASRGRGAVETQYF. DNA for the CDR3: TGTGCCAGCAGAGGAAGGGGCGCGGTTGAGACCCAGTACTTC.

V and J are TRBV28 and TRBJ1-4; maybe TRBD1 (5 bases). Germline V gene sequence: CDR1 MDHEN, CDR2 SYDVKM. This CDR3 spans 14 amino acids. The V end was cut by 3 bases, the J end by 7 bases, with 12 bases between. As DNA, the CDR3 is TGTGCCAGCAGTTTTGGGGGGATCGGTGAAAAACTGTTTTTT. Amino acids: CASSFGGIGEKLFF.

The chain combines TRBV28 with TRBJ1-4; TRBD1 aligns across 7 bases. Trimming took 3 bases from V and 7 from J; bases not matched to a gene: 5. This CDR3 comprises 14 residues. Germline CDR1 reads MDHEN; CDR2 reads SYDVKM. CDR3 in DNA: TGTGCCAGCAGTTTCTACAGGGGAAGTGAAAAACTGTTTTTT. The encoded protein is CASSFYRGSEKLFF.

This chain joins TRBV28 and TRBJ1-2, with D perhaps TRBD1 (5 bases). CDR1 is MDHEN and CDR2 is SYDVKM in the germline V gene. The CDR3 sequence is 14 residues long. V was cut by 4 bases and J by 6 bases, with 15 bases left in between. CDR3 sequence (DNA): TGTGCCAGCAGTTCCCAACAGGTGGGGCATGGCTACACCTTC. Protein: CASSSQQVGHGYTF.

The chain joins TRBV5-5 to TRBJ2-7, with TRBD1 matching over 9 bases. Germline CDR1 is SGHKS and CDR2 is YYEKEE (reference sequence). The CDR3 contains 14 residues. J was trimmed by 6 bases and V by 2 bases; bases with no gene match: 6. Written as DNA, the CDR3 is TGTGCCAGCAGCTTTAAACAGGGGGCTGGCGAGCAGTACTTC. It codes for CASSFKQGAGEQYF.

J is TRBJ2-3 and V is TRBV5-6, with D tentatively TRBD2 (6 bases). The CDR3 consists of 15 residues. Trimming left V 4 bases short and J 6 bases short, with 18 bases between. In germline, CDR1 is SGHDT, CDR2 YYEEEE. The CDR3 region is CASSGSGLAKDTQYF. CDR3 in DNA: TGTGCCAGCAGCGGATCGGGACTGGCGAAGGATACGCAGTATTTT.

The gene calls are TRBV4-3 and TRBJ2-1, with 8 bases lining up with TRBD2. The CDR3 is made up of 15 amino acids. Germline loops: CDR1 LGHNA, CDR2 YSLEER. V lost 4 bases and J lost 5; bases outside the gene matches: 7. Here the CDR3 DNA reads TGCGCCAGCAGCCCCGGGAGGGGTAATCACAATGAGCAGTTCTTC. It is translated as CASSPGRGNHNEQFF.

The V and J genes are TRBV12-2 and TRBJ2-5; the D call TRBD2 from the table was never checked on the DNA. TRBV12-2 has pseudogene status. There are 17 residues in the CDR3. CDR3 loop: CASRSRGREEVEETQYF. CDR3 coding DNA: TGTGCAAGTCGCTCTAGGGGGCGGGAGGAGGTAGAAGAGACCCAGTACTTC.